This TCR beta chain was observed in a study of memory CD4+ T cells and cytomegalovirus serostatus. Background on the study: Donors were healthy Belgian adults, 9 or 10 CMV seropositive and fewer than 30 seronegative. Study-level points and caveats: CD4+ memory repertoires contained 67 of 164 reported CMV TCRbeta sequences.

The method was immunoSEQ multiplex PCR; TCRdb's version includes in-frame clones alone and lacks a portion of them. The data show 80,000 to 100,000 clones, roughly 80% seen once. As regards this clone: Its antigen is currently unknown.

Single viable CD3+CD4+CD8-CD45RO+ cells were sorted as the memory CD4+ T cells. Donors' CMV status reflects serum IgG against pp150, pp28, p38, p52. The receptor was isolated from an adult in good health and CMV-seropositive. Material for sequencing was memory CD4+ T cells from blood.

The CDR3 DNA sequence: TGCGCCAGCAGTGAGTCCCAGAGCTATGGCTACACCTTC. Protein product: CASSESQSYGYTF. J is TRBJ1-2 and V is TRBV10-1; the D is unclear. V lost 0 bases and J lost 4, with 6 bases in between. The germline gives CDR1 WNHNN, CDR2 SYGVQD (reference sequence). The CDR3 spans 13 residues.